Below, 8 T cell receptor beta chains from the same sample are listed, as sequenced in a study of Ad26.COV2.S vaccination and SARS-CoV-2 variants. The data were produced by immunoSEQ multiplex PCR, yet TCRdb's version contains in-frame clones alone and is incomplete. This table has fewer than 300,000 clones, about 90% appearing once. The treatment is: 15 to 20 received Ad26.COV2.S at low or high dose, single or two shots; 5 received placebo; per-sample allocation not given. Collection of samples fell on day 63 after the first vaccine or placebo injection. The sample in question was peripheral blood, obtained in a trial of Ad26.COV2.S vaccine versus placebo. The receptors were sampled from a person aged 18-65 years who received the Ad26.COV2.S COVID-19 vaccine or a placebo.

This clone was seen a handful of times. This chain connects TRBV4-1 to TRBJ1-3; D is unclear. Germline CDR1 is MGHRA and CDR2 is YSYEKL. Trimming left V 1 base short and J 0 bases short, with 22 bases between. The CDR3 loop spans 20 amino acids. CDR3 residues: CASSQGPLTSWRSSGNTIYF. DNA for the CDR3: TGCGCCAGCAGCCAAGGCCCACTCACATCATGGAGGTCCTCTGGAAACACCATATATTTT.

The chain carries TRBV5-6 and TRBJ1-5; 9 nucleotides align to TRBD1. V lost 0 bases to trimming and J lost 2 bases; unmatched junction nucleotides: 6. The germline CDR1 and CDR2 sequences are SGHDT and YYEEEE. The CDR3 has 17 amino acids. Here the CDR3 DNA reads TGTGCCAGCAGCTTGGGCACAGGGGGCCTTGGCAATCAGCCCCAGCATTTT. Its translation: CASSLGTGGLGNQPQHF.

The chain combines TRBV11-2 with TRBJ2-7; 13 bases match TRBD2. The V gene end was trimmed by 5 bases and the J gene end by 3 bases; junction bases not matched to a gene: 10. CDR1 is SGHAT and CDR2 is FQNNGV in the germline V gene. The CDR3 length is 17 residues. The CDR3 nucleotides are TGTGCCAGCAGCGCCGGACTAGCGGGAGTAACGGGCTACGAGCAGTACTTC. As protein: CASSAGLAGVTGYEQYF.

The V and J genes are TRBV11-2 and TRBJ1-1; 8 bases match TRBD1. Germline loops: CDR1 SGHAT, CDR2 FQNNGV. The V and J ends lost 4 bases and 1 base, in that order; junction bases with no gene match: 5. The CDR3 has 15 amino acids. The CDR3 region has the DNA TGTGCCAGCAGCTCGCCAGGGGGCACGAACACTGAAGCTTTCTTT. This translates into CASSSPGGTNTEAFF.

This chain joins TRBV18 and TRBJ2-2; 9 bases are a match to TRBD1. After removal of 5 bases from V and 3 bases from J, the junction contained 1 base not matched to a gene. This CDR3 has 14 residues. CDR1 is KGHSH, CDR2 LQKENI, per germline. For the CDR3, the DNA is TGTGCCAGCTCAACAGGGGGCGACACCGGGGAGCTGTTTTTT. Amino acid sequence: CASSTGGDTGELFF.

The V gene is TRBV7-2, the J gene TRBJ2-5; TRBD1 agrees at 10 bases. V lost 5 bases, J lost 1 base, and 4 bases stayed unmatched. The CDR3 contains 15 residues. Germline V lookup: CDR1 SGHTA, CDR2 FQGNSA. The CDR3: CASSPRTGGQETQYF. The CDR3 DNA reads as TGTGCCAGCAGCCCCCGGACAGGGGGCCAAGAGACCCAGTACTTC.

This clone has just one count. V and J are TRBV6-2 or TRBV6-3 and TRBJ1-1; D not resolved. The V and J ends lost 6 bases and 6 bases respectively, with 17 bases between them. CDR1 and CDR2 from the germline V gene are MNHEY and SVGEGT. The CDR3 contains 14 residues. Here the CDR3 DNA reads TGTGCCAGCAGCCCGGGCCCGGCGGTGGCTGAAGCTTTCTTT. This sequence encodes CASSPGPAVAEAFF.

J is TRBJ2-7 and V is TRBV3-1 (or the pseudogene TRBV3-2), with D possibly matching TRBD2 (5 bases). V gave up 2 bases and J gave up 5 bases, with 13 bases separating them. Germline V gene data show CDR1 as LGHDT and CDR2 as YNNKEL (reference sequence). CDR3 size: 14 residues. CDR3 sequence (DNA): TGTGCCAGCAGCCAACTGAATGTCGGGGACGAGCAGTACTTC. Translated, it gives CASSQLNVGDEQYF.